These T cell receptor beta chains were read from a single sample in a study of radiation and T cells in renal cell carcinoma. Assay used: immunoSEQ multiplex PCR; TCRdb lists only in-frame clones, some missing. The sample lists approximately 75,000 clones; 82% were seen once. This material consisted of blood, taken from a patient whose treatment included radiotherapy and nephrectomy. These receptors originate from a man between 60 and 70 years old with renal cell carcinoma. Each CDR3 is given with its conserved first and last residue. The D gene is left open where the match is weak. Size tells how often a clone was seen (once, few, many) or the class of an expanded clone, and some rows leave it out.

J gene: TRBJ2-1; clone size: -; V gene: TRBV27; D gene: -; CDR3 DNA: TGTGCCAGCAGTCCCCGGGACACCCCTAGGAATGAGCAGTTCTTC; CDR3 protein: CASSPRDTPRNEQFF
J gene: TRBJ2-1; clone size: -; V gene: TRBV5-6; D gene: -; CDR3 DNA: TGTGCCAGCAGCTTGGGTTCGGGTTATGAGCAGTTCTTC; CDR3 protein: CASSLGSGYEQFF
J gene: TRBJ2-3; clone size: -; V gene: TRBV4-1; D gene: -; CDR3 DNA: TGCGCCAGCAGCCCCCGTAGTCCTGATACGCAGTATTTT; CDR3 protein: CASSPRSPDTQYF
J gene: TRBJ1-3; clone size: -; V gene: TRBV7-2; D gene: -; CDR3 DNA: TGTGCCAGCAGCTTAGGGAGCAGCTCTGGAAACACCATATATTTT; CDR3 protein: CASSLGSSSGNTIYF
J gene: TRBJ2-2; clone size: -; V gene: TRBV10-1; D gene: -; CDR3 DNA: TGCGCCAGCAGCGCGGGACTCACCGGGGAGCTGTTTTTT; CDR3 protein: CASSAGLTGELFF
J gene: TRBJ2-7; clone size: -; V gene: TRBV11-2; D gene: -; CDR3 DNA: TGTGCCAGCAGCCTTACAAACTACGAGCAGTACTTC; CDR3 protein: CASSLTNYEQYF
J gene: TRBJ2-3; clone size: once; V gene: TRBV28; D gene: -; CDR3 DNA: TGTGCCAGCAGTTTGGTGGACCCCTTGGGAGATACGCAGTATTTT; CDR3 protein: CASSLVDPLGDTQYF
J gene: TRBJ2-7; clone size: few; V gene: TRBV19; D gene: TRBD2; CDR3 DNA: TGTGCCAGTACCTCTAGCGGGAGCGTCAGCGAGCAGTACTTC; CDR3 protein: CASTSSGSVSEQYF
J gene: TRBJ2-5; clone size: -; V gene: TRBV30; D gene: TRBD1; CDR3 DNA: TGTGCCTGGAGTGTAAGGGGGCCCCTATACTTC; CDR3 protein: CAWSVRGPLYF
J gene: TRBJ2-5; clone size: -; V gene: TRBV5-1; D gene: TRBD2; CDR3 DNA: TGCGCCAGCAGCTTGGTCACTAGCGAAGAGACCCAGTACTTC; CDR3 protein: CASSLVTSEETQYF
J gene: TRBJ2-7; clone size: -; V gene: TRBV7-2; D gene: TRBD2; CDR3 DNA: TGTGCCAGCAGCTTAGATGTGGGAGGGTTCTACGAGCAGTACTTC; CDR3 protein: CASSLDVGGFYEQYF
J gene: TRBJ2-5; clone size: -; V gene: TRBV19; D gene: -; CDR3 DNA: TGTGCCAGTAGTCCCAGTAACCAAGAGACCCAGTACTTC; CDR3 protein: CASSPSNQETQYF
J gene: TRBJ2-2; clone size: few; V gene: TRBV29-1; D gene: TRBD1; CDR3 DNA: TGCAGCAGCCGGGACAGGGGAACCGGGGAGCTGTTTTTT; CDR3 protein: CSSRDRGTGELFF
J gene: TRBJ2-7; clone size: -; V gene: TRBV14; D gene: -; CDR3 DNA: TGTGCCAGCAGCCAAGAGGGTCTAGGGCAGGCTGGGTCCTACGAGCAGTACTTC; CDR3 protein: CASSQEGLGQAGSYEQYF
J gene: TRBJ2-5; clone size: -; V gene: TRBV2; D gene: TRBD2; CDR3 DNA: TGTGCCAGCAGCCAGGCTAGCGGGAAAGAGACCCAGTACTTC; CDR3 protein: CASSQASGKETQYF
J gene: TRBJ2-1; clone size: -; V gene: TRBV7-3; D gene: -; CDR3 DNA: TGTGCCAGCAGCCCCCGTGGTTCCAATGAGCAGTTCTTC; CDR3 protein: CASSPRGSNEQFF
J gene: TRBJ2-7; clone size: -; V gene: TRBV28; D gene: -; CDR3 DNA: TGTGCCAGCAGTTTACGGGGGTCCCAAGGAGAAACTTTCTACGAGCAGTACTTC; CDR3 protein: CASSLRGSQGETFYEQYF
J gene: TRBJ2-7; clone size: -; V gene: TRBV7-9; D gene: -; CDR3 DNA: TGTGCCAGCAGCGCGTCAAGACTAGGGGCTTACGAGCAGTACTTC; CDR3 protein: CASSASRLGAYEQYF
J gene: TRBJ2-1; clone size: -; V gene: TRBV28; D gene: TRBD2; CDR3 DNA: TGTGCCAGCAGTTTAGTGGGAGGGCCGGCTGAGCAGTTCTTC; CDR3 protein: CASSLVGGPAEQFF
J gene: TRBJ2-7; clone size: -; V gene: TRBV11-2; D gene: TRBD1; CDR3 DNA: TGTGCCAGCAGCGGACCGGGACAGGGAAACTACGAGCAGTACTTC; CDR3 protein: CASSGPGQGNYEQYF
J gene: TRBJ1-5; clone size: -; V gene: TRBV19; D gene: -; CDR3 DNA: TGTGCCAGTAGTCTCCTCGGGGGGGCCTTGAATCAGCCCCAGCATTTT; CDR3 protein: CASSLLGGALNQPQHF
J gene: TRBJ2-1; clone size: -; V gene: TRBV19; D gene: TRBD1; CDR3 DNA: TGTGCCAGTAGTAGACGACAGGGGCGCTACAATGAGCAGTTCTTC; CDR3 protein: CASSRRQGRYNEQFF
J gene: TRBJ2-3; clone size: -; V gene: TRBV19; D gene: TRBD2; CDR3 DNA: TGTGCCAGTAGTGAGGGACTAGCGGGAGGGTCGGCGAATACGCAGTATTTT; CDR3 protein: CASSEGLAGGSANTQYF
J gene: TRBJ2-7; clone size: -; V gene: TRBV2; D gene: -; CDR3 DNA: TGTGCCACCTCAACAGCCGGCTACGAGCAGTACTTC; CDR3 protein: CATSTAGYEQYF
J gene: TRBJ1-2; clone size: -; V gene: TRBV6-5; D gene: TRBD1; CDR3 DNA: TGTGCCAGCAGGCCAAACAGGGGAAGAGACGGCTACACCTTC; CDR3 protein: CASRPNRGRDGYTF
J gene: TRBJ2-3; clone size: -; V gene: TRBV4-3; D gene: TRBD2; CDR3 DNA: TGCGCCAGCAGCCCCGGACGAGGGCGGCTAGCGGCTAGCACAGATACGCAGTATTTT; CDR3 protein: CASSPGRGRLAASTDTQYF
J gene: TRBJ2-7; clone size: -; V gene: TRBV7-3; D gene: -; CDR3 DNA: TGTGCCAGCAGCTTAATGGGAGGAAACTACGAGCAGTACTTC; CDR3 protein: CASSLMGGNYEQYF
J gene: TRBJ2-7; clone size: -; V gene: TRBV25-1; D gene: -; CDR3 DNA: TGTGCCAGCAGGACTCCCCATCCTCCCTACGAGCAGTACTTC; CDR3 protein: CASRTPHPPYEQYF
J gene: TRBJ1-5; clone size: -; V gene: TRBV6-6; D gene: TRBD1; CDR3 DNA: TGTGCCAGCAGGCGGGACAGAGGCAATCAGCCCCAGCATTTT; CDR3 protein: CASRRDRGNQPQHF
J gene: TRBJ2-6; clone size: -; V gene: TRBV6-6; D gene: TRBD1; CDR3 DNA: TGTGCCAGCAGGACGACCGACAGGGCTGGGGCCAACGTCCTGACTTTC; CDR3 protein: CASRTTDRAGANVLTF
J gene: TRBJ2-2; clone size: -; V gene: TRBV7-8; D gene: -; CDR3 DNA: TGTGCCAGCAGCTCCTATAACAGGGTCGAAATAAGGTCCGGGGAGCTGTTTTTT; CDR3 protein: CASSSYNRVEIRSGELFF
J gene: TRBJ2-7; clone size: -; V gene: TRBV11-2; D gene: -; CDR3 DNA: TGTGCCAGCAGCTTTGAGGCCCCCAGCTCCTACGAGCAGTACTTC; CDR3 protein: CASSFEAPSSYEQYF
J gene: TRBJ2-3; clone size: -; V gene: TRBV9; D gene: -; CDR3 DNA: TGTGCCAGCAGCGTAGATGTAGATACGCAGTATTTT; CDR3 protein: CASSVDVDTQYF
J gene: TRBJ2-1; clone size: once; V gene: TRBV4-2; D gene: -; CDR3 DNA: TGTGCCAGCAGCCAGGGTGGGAATGAGCAGTTCTTC; CDR3 protein: CASSQGGNEQFF
J gene: TRBJ2-7; clone size: -; V gene: TRBV5-4; D gene: TRBD2; CDR3 DNA: TGTGCCAGCAGCTTGGGGGGACTAGCTAACGAGCAGTACTTC; CDR3 protein: CASSLGGLANEQYF
J gene: TRBJ2-7; clone size: -; V gene: TRBV30; D gene: -; CDR3 DNA: TGTGCCGGGACCTTAAGCAGCCTCTCCTACGAGCAGTACTTC; CDR3 protein: CAGTLSSLSYEQYF
J gene: TRBJ2-7; clone size: -; V gene: TRBV20-1; D gene: -; CDR3 DNA: TGCAGTGCTAGAGACTCCTACGAGCAGTACTTC; CDR3 protein: CSARDSYEQYF
J gene: TRBJ1-3; clone size: -; V gene: TRBV30; D gene: TRBD1; CDR3 DNA: TGTGCCTGGGACCCAGGACAGGCAATCTCTGGAAACACCATATATTTT; CDR3 protein: CAWDPGQAISGNTIYF
J gene: TRBJ2-7; clone size: -; V gene: TRBV18; D gene: TRBD2; CDR3 DNA: TGTGCCAGCTCACCGCGGCGGGAGGCGGTCGAGCAGTACTTC; CDR3 protein: CASSPRREAVEQYF
J gene: TRBJ2-3; clone size: once; V gene: TRBV19; D gene: -; CDR3 DNA: TGTGCCAGTAGTATAGTCGCAGGGTCATCAGATACGCAGTATTTT; CDR3 protein: CASSIVAGSSDTQYF
J gene: TRBJ2-1; clone size: -; V gene: TRBV11-2; D gene: -; CDR3 DNA: TGTGCCAGCAGCTCAACACTGAGCTCCTACAATGAGCAGTTCTTC; CDR3 protein: CASSSTLSSYNEQFF
J gene: TRBJ2-2; clone size: few; V gene: TRBV30; D gene: -; CDR3 DNA: TGTGCCTGGATTTTCGGGTTTGCGTCGAACACCGGGGAGCTGTTTTTT; CDR3 protein: CAWIFGFASNTGELFF
J gene: TRBJ2-2; clone size: few; V gene: TRBV7-6; D gene: -; CDR3 DNA: TGTGCCAGCAGCCAAGGGTTCACCGGGGAGCTGTTTTTT; CDR3 protein: CASSQGFTGELFF
J gene: TRBJ2-4; clone size: -; V gene: TRBV4-2; D gene: TRBD2; CDR3 DNA: TGTGCCAGCAGCCAAGACCCCCGACTAGCGGGGACGGGAAACATTCAGTACTTC; CDR3 protein: CASSQDPRLAGTGNIQYF